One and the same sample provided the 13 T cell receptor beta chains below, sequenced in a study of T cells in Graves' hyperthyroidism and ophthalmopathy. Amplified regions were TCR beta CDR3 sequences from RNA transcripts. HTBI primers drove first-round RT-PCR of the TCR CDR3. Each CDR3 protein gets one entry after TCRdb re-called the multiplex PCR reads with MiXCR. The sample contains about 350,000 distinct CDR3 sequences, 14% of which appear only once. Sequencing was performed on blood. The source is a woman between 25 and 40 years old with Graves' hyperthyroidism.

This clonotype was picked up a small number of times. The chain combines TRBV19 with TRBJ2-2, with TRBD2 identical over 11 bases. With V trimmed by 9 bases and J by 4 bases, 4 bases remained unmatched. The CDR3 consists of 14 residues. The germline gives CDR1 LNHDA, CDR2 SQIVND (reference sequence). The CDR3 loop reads CASDGTSGTGELFF. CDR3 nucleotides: TGTGCCAGCGATGGGACTAGCGGCACCGGGGAGCTGTTTTTT.

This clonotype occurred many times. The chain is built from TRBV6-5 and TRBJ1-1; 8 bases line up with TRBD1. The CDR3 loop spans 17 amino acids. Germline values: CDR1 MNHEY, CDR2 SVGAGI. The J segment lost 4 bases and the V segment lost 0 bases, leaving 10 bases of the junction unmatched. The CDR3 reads CASSYSRTGSDVTEAFF. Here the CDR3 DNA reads TGTGCCAGCAGTTACTCAAGGACAGGGTCGGATGTCACTGAAGCTTTCTTT.

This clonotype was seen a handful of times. CDR3 bases: TGTGCCAGCAGCGTAGCAGGAGGCAGCAATCAGCCCCAGCATTTT. Translated, it gives CASSVAGGSNQPQHF. The chain combines TRBV9 with TRBJ1-5, with D hard to call. The V and J ends lost 0 bases and 1 base respectively, with 8 bases between them. Germline V lookup: CDR1 SGDLS, CDR2 YYNGEE. The length of the CDR3 is 15 residues. Supplemented by reference TRBV9 and TRBJ1-5, the full variable domain reads DSGVTQTPKHLITATGQRVTLRCSPRSGDLSVYWYQQSLDQGLQFLIQYYNGEERAKGNILERFSAQQFPDLHSELNLSSLELGDSALYFCASSVAGGSNQPQHFGDGTRLSIL.

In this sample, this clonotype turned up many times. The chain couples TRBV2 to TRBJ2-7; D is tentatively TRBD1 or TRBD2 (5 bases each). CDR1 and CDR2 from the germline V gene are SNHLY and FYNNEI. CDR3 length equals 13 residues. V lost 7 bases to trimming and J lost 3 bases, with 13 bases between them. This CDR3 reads CASNGDALYEQYF. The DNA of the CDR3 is TGTGCCAGCAATGGGGACGCCCTCTACGAGCAGTACTTC.

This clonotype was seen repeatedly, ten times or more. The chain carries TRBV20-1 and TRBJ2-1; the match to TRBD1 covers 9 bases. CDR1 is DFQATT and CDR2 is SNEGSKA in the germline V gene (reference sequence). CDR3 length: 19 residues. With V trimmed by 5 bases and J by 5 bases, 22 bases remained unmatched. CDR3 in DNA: TGCAGTGCTCTCCCGATAGCGGCCCTGGGACAGGGATTTGACAATGAGCAGTTCTTC. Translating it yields CSALPIAALGQGFDNEQFF.

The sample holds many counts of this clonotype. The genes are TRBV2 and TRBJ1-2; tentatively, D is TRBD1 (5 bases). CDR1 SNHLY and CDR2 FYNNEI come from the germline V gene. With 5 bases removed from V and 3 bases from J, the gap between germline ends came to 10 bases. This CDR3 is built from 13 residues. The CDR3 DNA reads TGTGCCAGCAGTTCCGACAGCTACTATGGCTACACCTTC. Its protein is CASSSDSYYGYTF.

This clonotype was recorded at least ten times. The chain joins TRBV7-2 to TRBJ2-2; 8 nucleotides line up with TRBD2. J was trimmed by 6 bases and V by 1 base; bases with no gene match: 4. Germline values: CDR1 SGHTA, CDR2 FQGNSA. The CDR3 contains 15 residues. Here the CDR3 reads CASSLVVGGAGELFF. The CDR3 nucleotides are TGTGCCAGCAGCTTAGTGGTCGGGGGGGCCGGGGAGCTGTTTTTT.

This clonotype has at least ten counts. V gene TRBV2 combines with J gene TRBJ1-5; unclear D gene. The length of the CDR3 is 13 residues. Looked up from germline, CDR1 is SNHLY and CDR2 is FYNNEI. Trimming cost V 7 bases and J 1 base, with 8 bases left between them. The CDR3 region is CASNQESNQPQHF. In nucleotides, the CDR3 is TGTGCCAGCAATCAGGAGAGCAATCAGCCCCAGCATTTT. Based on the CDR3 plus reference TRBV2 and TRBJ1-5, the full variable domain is EPEVTQTPSHQVTQMGQEVILRCVPISNHLYFYWYRQILGQKVEFLVSFYNNEISEKSEIFDDQFSVERPDGSNFTLKIRSTKLEDSAMYFCASNQESNQPQHFGDGTRLSIL.

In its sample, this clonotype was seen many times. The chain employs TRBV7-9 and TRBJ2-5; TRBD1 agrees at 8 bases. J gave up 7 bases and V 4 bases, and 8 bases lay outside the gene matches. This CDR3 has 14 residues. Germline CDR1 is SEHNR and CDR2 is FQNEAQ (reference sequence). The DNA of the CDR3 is TGTGCCAGCAGCTCCCCGGACAGGGACGGGACCCAGTACTTC. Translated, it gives CASSSPDRDGTQYF.

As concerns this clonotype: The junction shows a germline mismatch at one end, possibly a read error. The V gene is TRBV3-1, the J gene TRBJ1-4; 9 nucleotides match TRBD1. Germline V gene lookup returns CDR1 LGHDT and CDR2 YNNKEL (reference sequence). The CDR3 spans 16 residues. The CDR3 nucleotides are TGTGCCGGCAGCCAAGGGACAGGGAAGGCTAATGAAAAACTGTTTTTT. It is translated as CAGSQGTGKANEKLFF.

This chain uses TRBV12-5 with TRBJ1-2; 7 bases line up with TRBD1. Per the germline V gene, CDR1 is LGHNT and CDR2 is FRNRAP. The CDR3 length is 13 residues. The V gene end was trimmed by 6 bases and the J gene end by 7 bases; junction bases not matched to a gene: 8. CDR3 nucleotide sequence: TGTGCTAGTGGACCTGACAGGGTTGGTGGCTACACCTTC. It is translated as CASGPDRVGGYTF.

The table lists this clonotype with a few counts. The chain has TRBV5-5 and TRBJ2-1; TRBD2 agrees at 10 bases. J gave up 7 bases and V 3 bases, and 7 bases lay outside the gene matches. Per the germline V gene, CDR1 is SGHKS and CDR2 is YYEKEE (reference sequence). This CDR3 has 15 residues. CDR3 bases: TGTGCCAGCAGCTCTACTAGCGGGATTACGAATGAGCAGTTCTTC. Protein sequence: CASSSTSGITNEQFF.

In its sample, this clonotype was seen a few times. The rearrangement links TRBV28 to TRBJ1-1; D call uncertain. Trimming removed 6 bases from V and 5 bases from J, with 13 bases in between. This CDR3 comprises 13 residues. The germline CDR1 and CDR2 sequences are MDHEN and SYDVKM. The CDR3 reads CASSPVTVTEAFF. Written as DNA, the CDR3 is TGTGCCAGCAGCCCCGTTACAGTGACTGAAGCTTTCTTT.